A selection of T cell receptor beta chains follows, all from one sample in a study of blood T cell repertoires in COVID-19. Repertoires were generated with immunoSEQ multiplex PCR, while TCRdb's copy carries only in-frame clones and drops some. The table records roughly 150,000 clones, about nine tenths of them present only once. Input material: PBMCs or T cells enriched from blood (not recorded which). All receptors derive from a man aged 50 to 59 who had recovered from COVID-19. CDR3s include the opening cysteine and the closing phenylalanine or tryptophan. D genes are given only for firm matches. Clone sizes are given selectively: once, few, many, or a class where the clone is expanded.

clone size	V gene	J gene	D gene	CDR3 protein	CDR3 DNA
once	TRBV2	TRBJ1-3	TRBD1	CASSGTGGYGNTIYF	TGTGCCAGCAGTGGGACAGGGGGCTATGGAAACACCATATATTTT
few	TRBV7-3	TRBJ2-1	TRBD1	CASSSRTGATDEQFF	TGTGCCAGCAGCTCCCGGACAGGGGCAACGGATGAGCAGTTCTTC
.	TRBV28	TRBJ2-7	TRBD1	CASSAQGARGYEQYF	TGTGCCAGCAGTGCCCAGGGGGCAAGGGGGTACGAGCAGTACTTC
.	TRBV30	TRBJ1-6	TRBD1	CACDPGTAVTSSYNSPLHF	TGTGCCTGCGACCCCGGGACAGCAGTAACGAGCTCCTATAATTCACCCCTCCACTTT
.	TRBV28	TRBJ2-2	TRBD1	CASRIGQGPGELFF	TGTGCCAGCAGGATAGGACAGGGTCCCGGGGAGCTGTTTTTT
.	TRBV2	TRBJ1-2	.	CASSEQGNYYGYTF	TGTGCCAGCAGTGAACAGGGGAACTACTATGGCTACACCTTC
.	TRBV27	TRBJ2-2	.	CASKPTETGELFF	TGTGCCAGCAAACCGACAGAAACCGGGGAGCTGTTTTTT
.	TRBV30	TRBJ1-6	.	CACLDRRGSPLHF	TGTGCCTGCTTAGACAGGCGTGGTTCACCCCTCCACTTT
.	TRBV5-4	TRBJ2-3	TRBD2	CASRSGLAADTQYF	TGTGCCAGCAGATCGGGACTAGCGGCAGATACGCAGTATTTT
.	TRBV5-1	TRBJ1-1	TRBD1	CASSLSGGVGEAFF	TGCGCCAGCAGCTTGTCAGGGGGTGTGGGTGAAGCTTTCTTT
.	TRBV25-1	TRBJ1-5	TRBD1	CASSEWTGVQPQHF	TGTGCCAGCAGTGAATGGACAGGGGTTCAGCCCCAGCATTTT
.	TRBV6-5	TRBJ1-2	TRBD1	CASQGGSNYGYTF	TGTGCCAGCCAGGGGGGATCAAACTATGGCTACACCTTC
.	TRBV7-2	TRBJ1-1	.	CASSLIGFGAFF	TGTGCCAGCAGCTTAATAGGCTTCGGGGCTTTCTTT
.	TRBV7-6	TRBJ2-3	.	CASSSRTSTDTQYF	TGTGCCAGCAGCTCACGGACTAGCACAGATACGCAGTATTTT
.	TRBV18	TRBJ1-6	TRBD1	CASSQGQGGNSPLHF	TGTGCCAGCTCACAGGGACAGGGTGGGAATTCACCCCTCCACTTT
.	TRBV4-1	TRBJ1-2	TRBD1	CASSQATQGWDGYTF	TGCGCCAGCAGCCAAGCCACACAGGGGTGGGATGGCTACACCTTC
.	TRBV7-2	TRBJ2-2	.	CASSSRGAAGELFF	TGTGCCAGCAGCTCCAGGGGAGCGGCCGGGGAGCTGTTTTTT
.	TRBV28	TRBJ1-2	TRBD1	CASRQGANSLYGYTF	TGTGCCAGCAGGCAGGGGGCGAACTCATTATATGGCTACACCTTC
.	TRBV7-2	TRBJ2-7	.	CASSLGWAQVYEQYF	TGTGCCAGCAGCTTGGGCTGGGCGCAAGTCTACGAGCAGTACTTC
.	TRBV4-3	TRBJ1-5	.	CASSQGPGTNPHWPQHF	TGCGCCAGCAGCCAAGGCCCGGGGACAAATCCACATTGGCCCCAGCATTTT
.	TRBV10-3	TRBJ1-4	TRBD1	CAISGQGLNEKLFF	TGTGCCATCAGCGGACAGGGCCTAAATGAAAAACTGTTTTTT
.	TRBV2	TRBJ1-1	TRBD1	CASSDGGGPGQGTEAFF	TGTGCCAGCAGTGACGGTGGGGGACCGGGACAGGGCACTGAAGCTTTCTTT
.	TRBV7-9	TRBJ2-5	TRBD1	CASRPNGQGPGGETQYF	TGTGCCAGCAGACCTAACGGACAGGGGCCAGGCGGAGAGACCCAGTACTTC
once	TRBV6-2/TRBV6-3	TRBJ1-6	TRBD1	CASSYLRTGGSPLHF	TGTGCCAGCAGTTACCTGCGGACAGGGGGTTCACCCCTCCACTTT
.	TRBV7-3	TRBJ2-3	.	CASSPPNRRWDTQYF	TGTGCCAGCAGCCCCCCGAACAGAAGATGGGATACGCAGTATTTT
once	TRBV7-8	TRBJ2-7	.	CASRLVQGFYVEQYF	TGTGCCAGCAGGCTCGTACAGGGATTCTACGTCGAGCAGTACTTC
.	TRBV7-2	TRBJ2-5	TRBD2	CASSLGRLAGQETQYF	TGTGCCAGCAGCTTGGGGAGACTAGCGGGTCAAGAGACCCAGTACTTC
.	TRBV18	TRBJ1-6	TRBD1	CASSPSAQGTVPLHF	TGTGCCAGCTCACCATCTGCACAGGGGACGGTACCCCTCCACTTT
few	TRBV6-5	TRBJ1-3	TRBD1	CASSSTGAGNTIYF	TGTGCCAGCAGTTCCACAGGGGCTGGAAACACCATATATTTT
.	TRBV4-1	TRBJ1-5	.	CASSLHYNSNQPQHF	TGCGCCAGCAGCCTCCACTATAATAGCAATCAGCCCCAGCATTTT
.	TRBV3-1/TRBV3-2	TRBJ2-7	.	CASSQDPSGGIEQYF	TGTGCCAGCAGCCAAGATCCCTCCGGAGGGATTGAGCAGTACTTC
once	TRBV18	TRBJ1-6	TRBD1	CASSPLHMGQADSPLHF	TGTGCCAGCTCACCACTGCATATGGGACAGGCTGATTCACCCCTCCACTTT
.	TRBV9	TRBJ1-2	TRBD1	CASSQTGSPYGYTF	TGTGCCAGCAGCCAGACAGGGAGTCCTTATGGCTACACCTTC
.	TRBV7-2	TRBJ2-2	TRBD1	CASSLLGTGNTGELFF	TGTGCCAGCAGCTTACTCGGGACAGGGAACACCGGGGAGCTGTTTTTT
.	TRBV7-3	TRBJ1-2	.	CASSLAGNYGYTF	TGTGCCAGCAGCTTAGCAGGGAACTATGGCTACACCTTC
.	TRBV7-7	TRBJ2-1	TRBD1	CASSAGQGGGEQFF	TGTGCTAGCAGCGCGGGACAGGGGGGAGGTGAGCAGTTCTTC
once	TRBV20-1	TRBJ1-5	.	CSASHRGNQPQHF	TGCAGTGCTAGTCACAGGGGCAATCAGCCCCAGCATTTT
.	TRBV28	TRBJ2-4	.	CASSSTAPAKNIQYF	TGTGCCAGCAGTTCTACCGCCCCAGCCAAAAACATTCAGTACTTC
few	TRBV27	TRBJ1-5	TRBD1	CASSVQGAKQPQHF	TGTGCCAGCAGTGTTCAGGGGGCGAAGCAGCCCCAGCATTTT
.	TRBV7-6	TRBJ2-7	TRBD1	CASSSTRDRPFEQYF	TGTGCCAGCAGCTCAACCCGGGACAGGCCCTTCGAGCAGTACTTC
.	TRBV7-3	TRBJ2-6	.	CASSLTLMGPGANVLTF	TGTGCCAGCAGCTTAACGTTAATGGGCCCTGGGGCCAACGTCCTGACTTTC
.	TRBV4-2	TRBJ1-2	TRBD1	CASSQWTGGVYGYTF	TGTGCCAGCAGCCAATGGACAGGGGGCGTCTATGGCTACACCTTC
.	TRBV21-1	TRBJ1-3	.	CASSKVREQFDCLSGNTIYF	TGTGCCAGCAGCAAAGTACGTGAACAGTTTGATTGCCTCTCTGGAAACACCATATATTTT
.	TRBV7-2	TRBJ1-2	.	CASSPEGVGRRGGYTF	TGTGCCAGCAGCCCCGAGGGAGTGGGGCGGAGGGGTGGCTACACCTTC
.	TRBV5-4	TRBJ1-2	.	CASSLVGGRFDYTF	TGTGCCAGCAGCTTGGTTGGGGGCCGCTTCGACTACACCTTC
.	TRBV7-2	TRBJ1-1	.	CASSYQPDGIKAFF	TGTGCCAGCAGCTACCAGCCCGACGGGATCAAAGCTTTCTTT
.	TRBV19	TRBJ2-1	TRBD1	CASSQLTGTGHNEQFF	TGTGCCAGTAGTCAACTAACCGGGACAGGGCACAATGAGCAGTTCTTC
once	TRBV2	TRBJ2-5	.	CASSEIRGSGETQYF	TGTGCCAGCAGTGAAATCAGGGGATCTGGAGAGACCCAGTACTTC
.	TRBV28	TRBJ2-1	.	CASSVSGTFTGSSYNEQFF	TGTGCCAGCAGCGTTTCCGGAACGTTTACAGGGAGCTCCTACAATGAGCAGTTCTTC
.	TRBV24-1	TRBJ2-3	.	CATSDLGSAEDTQYF	TGTGCCACCAGTGATTTGGGTTCGGCGGAGGATACGCAGTATTTT
.	TRBV6-2/TRBV6-3	TRBJ2-5	TRBD2	CASSWGLTSGGKQETQYF	TGTGCCAGCAGTTGGGGCCTAACTAGCGGGGGAAAACAAGAGACCCAGTACTTC
.	TRBV11-3	TRBJ2-5	TRBD1	CASSETGDQETQYF	TGTGCCAGCAGCGAGACAGGGGATCAAGAGACCCAGTACTTC
.	TRBV2	TRBJ2-7	TRBD2	CASSEGGRNYEQYF	TGTGCCAGCAGTGAGGGCGGGAGGAACTACGAGCAGTACTTC
.	TRBV9	TRBJ2-1	.	CASSGHSQPDNEQFF	TGTGCCAGCAGCGGGCACAGTCAGCCTGACAATGAGCAGTTCTTC
.	TRBV19	TRBJ1-1	.	CASSSRHSFNTEAFF	TGTGCCAGTAGTTCCCGACATAGTTTCAACACTGAAGCTTTCTTT
.	TRBV27	TRBJ2-7	.	CASSLGQGNEQYF	TGTGCCAGCAGTTTAGGGCAGGGCAACGAGCAGTACTTC
.	TRBV7-2	TRBJ1-2	.	CASSPRQRSGYTF	TGTGCCAGCAGCCCAAGACAGAGGTCTGGCTACACCTTC
.	TRBV19	TRBJ1-5	.	CASSIQDSAYSNQPQHF	TGTGCCAGTAGTATTCAGGACAGCGCCTATAGCAATCAGCCCCAGCATTTT
.	TRBV7-2	TRBJ2-2	TRBD1	CASSLRTGNTGELFF	TGTGCCAGCAGCTTGCGGACAGGCAACACCGGGGAGCTGTTTTTT
.	TRBV6-5	TRBJ1-1	.	CASSYGGRSTEAFF	TGTGCCAGCAGTTATGGGGGGAGATCCACTGAAGCTTTCTTT